This entry is about one T cell receptor (beta chain). Germline CDR1 reads ENHRY; CDR2 reads SYGVKD. V trimming: 3 bases; J trimming: 3 bases; junction bases outside the gene matches: 15. The CDR3 covers 19 residues. A second PCR, run for roughly 7 to 12 cycles, used a sample-barcoded 5' primer plus a J-beta primer mix. TCRdb re-derived calls from the 5' RACE reads in MiXCR, one entry per CDR3 protein. The sample holds fewer than 750,000 distinct CDR3 sequences, around 48% seen once. The data belong to a study of blood T cells in healthy people across ages. The receptor comes from an elderly man in good health. Sample: blood. This chain uses TRBV10-3 with TRBJ2-4; 9 positions agree with TRBD2. The CDR3 DNA reads as TGTGCCATCAGTGATGGAGCGGGAGGCTCACGTAGAGGCAAAAACATTCAGTACTTC. This encodes CAISDGAGGSRRGKNIQYF.